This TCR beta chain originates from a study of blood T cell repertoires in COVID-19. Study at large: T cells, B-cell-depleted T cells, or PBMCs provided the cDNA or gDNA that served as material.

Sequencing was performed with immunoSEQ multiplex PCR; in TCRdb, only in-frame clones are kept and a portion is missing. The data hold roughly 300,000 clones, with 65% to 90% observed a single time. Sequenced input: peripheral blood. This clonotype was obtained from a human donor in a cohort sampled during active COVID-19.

The CDR3 region is CASSDTLIYEQYF. The CDR3 region has the DNA TGTGCCAGCAGTGATACTCTCATCTACGAGCAGTACTTC. The V and J genes are TRBV6-1 and TRBJ2-7; D not certain. Germline CDR1 and CDR2: MNHNS and SASEGT. CDR3 size: 13 residues. The germline V and J ends were trimmed by 3 bases and 3 bases, with 9 bases remaining between them.